This T cell receptor beta chain was observed in a study of cytomegalovirus exposure and HLA in healthy donors. This PCR relied on a set of 60 Vbeta primers and 13 Jbeta primers. Clones were read by immunoSEQ multiplex PCR, and TCRdb kept only the in-frame ones, dropping some. There are more than 95,000 clones in the sample; around 78% occur only once, and about 2% lies in the top ten. Per germline, CDR1 MGHDK and CDR2 SYGVNS. Unmatched junction bases numbered 5, after V lost 5 bases and J lost 0 bases. This CDR3 contains 15 residues. This clone has just a few counts. This TCR was sampled from a man in his forties or fifties in good health and CMV-seronegative. This chain links TRBV25-1 with TRBJ1-1, with 8 bases matching TRBD1. The sample comprised PBMCs. The CDR3 DNA sequence: TGTGCCAGCAGTCCTCGGGACAGGTTGAACACTGAAGCTTTCTTT. It yields the protein CASSPRDRLNTEAFF.